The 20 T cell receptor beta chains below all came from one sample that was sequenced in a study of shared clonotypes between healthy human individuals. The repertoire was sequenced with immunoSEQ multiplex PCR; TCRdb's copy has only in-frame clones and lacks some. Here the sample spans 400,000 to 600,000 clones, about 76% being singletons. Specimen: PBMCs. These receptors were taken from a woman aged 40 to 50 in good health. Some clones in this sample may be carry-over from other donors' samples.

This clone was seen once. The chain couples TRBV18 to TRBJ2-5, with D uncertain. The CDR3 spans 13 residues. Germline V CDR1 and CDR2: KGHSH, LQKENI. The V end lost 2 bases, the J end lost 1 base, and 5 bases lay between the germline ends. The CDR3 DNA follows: TGTGCCAGCTCACCAAATCTCCAAGAGACCCAGTACTTC. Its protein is CASSPNLQETQYF. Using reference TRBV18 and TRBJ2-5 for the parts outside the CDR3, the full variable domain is NAGVMQNPRHLVRRRGQEARLRCSPMKGHSHVYWYRQLPEEGLKFMVYLQKENIIDESGMPKERFSAEFPKEGPSILRIQQVVRGDSAAYFCASSPNLQETQYFGPGTRLLVL.

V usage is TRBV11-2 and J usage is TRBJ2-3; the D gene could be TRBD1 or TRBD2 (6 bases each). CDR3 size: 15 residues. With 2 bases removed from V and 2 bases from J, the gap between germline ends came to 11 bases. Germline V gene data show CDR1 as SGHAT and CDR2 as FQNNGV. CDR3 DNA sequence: TGTGCCAGCAGCTTATCGGGGGCTTTCACAGATACGCAGTATTTT. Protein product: CASSLSGAFTDTQYF.

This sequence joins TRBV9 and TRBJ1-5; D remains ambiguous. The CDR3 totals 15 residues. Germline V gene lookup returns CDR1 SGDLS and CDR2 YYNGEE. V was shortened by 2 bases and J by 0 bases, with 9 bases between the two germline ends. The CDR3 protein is CASSVTPYSNQPQHF. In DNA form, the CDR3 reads TGTGCCAGCAGCGTGACACCTTATAGCAATCAGCCCCAGCATTTT.

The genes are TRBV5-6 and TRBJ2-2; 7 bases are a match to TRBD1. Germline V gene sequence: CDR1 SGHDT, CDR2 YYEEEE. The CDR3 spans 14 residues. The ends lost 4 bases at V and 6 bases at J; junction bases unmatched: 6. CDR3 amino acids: CASSRQDRAGELFF. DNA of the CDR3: TGTGCCAGCAGCAGGCAAGACAGGGCCGGGGAGCTGTTTTTT.

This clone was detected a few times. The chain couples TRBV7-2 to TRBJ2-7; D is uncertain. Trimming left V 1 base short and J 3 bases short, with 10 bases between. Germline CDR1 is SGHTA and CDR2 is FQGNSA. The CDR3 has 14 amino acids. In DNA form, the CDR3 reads TGTGCCAGCAGCTTAGGACCCGAGGTCTACGAGCAGTACTTC. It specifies CASSLGPEVYEQYF.

The CDR3 protein is CASSPGQLTGELFF. The CDR3 region has the DNA TGTGCCAGCAGCCCGGGACAGCTAACCGGGGAGCTGTTTTTT. This chain links TRBV5-4 with TRBJ2-2; TRBD1 matches at 7 bases. CDR1 is SGHNT, CDR2 YYREEE, per germline (reference sequence). The CDR3 extends over 14 amino acids. The V gene end was trimmed by 4 bases and the J gene end by 5 bases; junction bases not matched to a gene: 5.

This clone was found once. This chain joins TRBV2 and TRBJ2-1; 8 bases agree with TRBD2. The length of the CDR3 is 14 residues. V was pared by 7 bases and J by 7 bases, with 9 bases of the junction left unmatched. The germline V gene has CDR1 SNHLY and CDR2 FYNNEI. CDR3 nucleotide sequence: TGTGCCAGCAATTGGGGCGGGAGGAAGAATGAGCAGTTCTTC. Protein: CASNWGGRKNEQFF.

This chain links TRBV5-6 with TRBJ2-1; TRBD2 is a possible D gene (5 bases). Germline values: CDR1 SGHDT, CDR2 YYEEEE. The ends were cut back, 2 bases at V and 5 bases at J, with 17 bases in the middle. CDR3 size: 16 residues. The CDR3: CASSLSFWERDNEQFF. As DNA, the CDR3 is TGTGCCAGCAGCTTAAGTTTCTGGGAGAGGGACAATGAGCAGTTCTTC.

CDR3 loop: CASSERLAGVLDTQYF. Here the CDR3 DNA reads TGTGCCAGCAGTGAGAGACTAGCGGGAGTCTTAGATACGCAGTATTTT. The rearrangement joins TRBV25-1 to TRBJ2-3, with 12 positions matching TRBD2. Germline V gene sequence: CDR1 MGHDK, CDR2 SYGVNS. Trimming removed 3 bases from V and 5 bases from J; junction bases left unmatched: 6. The length of the CDR3 is 16 residues. Full variable domain (remainder filled in from reference TRBV25-1 and TRBJ2-3): EADIYQTPRYLVIGTGKKITLECSQTMGHDKMYWYQQDPGMELHLIHYSYGVNSTEKGDLSSESTVSRIRTEHFPLTLESARPSHTSQYLCASSERLAGVLDTQYFGPGTRLTVL.

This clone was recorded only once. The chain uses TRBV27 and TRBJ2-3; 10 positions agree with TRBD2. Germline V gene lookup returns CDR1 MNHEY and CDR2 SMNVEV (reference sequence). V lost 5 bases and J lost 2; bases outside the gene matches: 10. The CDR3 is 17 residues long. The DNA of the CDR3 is TGTGCCAGCAGTCTCAGACTAGCGGGTGTCTACACAGATACGCAGTATTTT. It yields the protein CASSLRLAGVYTDTQYF.

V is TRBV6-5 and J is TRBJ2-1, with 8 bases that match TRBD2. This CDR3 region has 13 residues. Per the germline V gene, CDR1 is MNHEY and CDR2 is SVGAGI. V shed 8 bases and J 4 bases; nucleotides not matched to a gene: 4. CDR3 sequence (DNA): TGTGCCAGCCGGGGCGGGGGGTACAATGAGCAGTTCTTC. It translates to CASRGGGYNEQFF.

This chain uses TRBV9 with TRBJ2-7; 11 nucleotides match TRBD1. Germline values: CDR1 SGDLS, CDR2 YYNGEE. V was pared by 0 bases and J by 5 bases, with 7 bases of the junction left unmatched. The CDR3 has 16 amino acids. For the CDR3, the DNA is TGTGCCAGCAGCGTAGAGGGACAGGGGGATGTCGACGAGCAGTACTTC. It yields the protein CASSVEGQGDVDEQYF.

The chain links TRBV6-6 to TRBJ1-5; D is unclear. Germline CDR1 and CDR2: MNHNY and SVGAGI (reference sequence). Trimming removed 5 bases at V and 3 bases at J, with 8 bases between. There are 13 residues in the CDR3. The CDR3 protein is CASSPGNNQPQHF. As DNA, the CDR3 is TGTGCCAGCAGTCCCGGGAACAATCAGCCCCAGCATTTT.

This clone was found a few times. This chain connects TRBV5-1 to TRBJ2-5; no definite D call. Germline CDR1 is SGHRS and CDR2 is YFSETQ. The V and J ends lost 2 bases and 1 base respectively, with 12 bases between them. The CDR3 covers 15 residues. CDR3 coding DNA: TGCGCCAGCAGCTTCCTCCCCAATACCCAAGAGACCCAGTACTTC. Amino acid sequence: CASSFLPNTQETQYF.

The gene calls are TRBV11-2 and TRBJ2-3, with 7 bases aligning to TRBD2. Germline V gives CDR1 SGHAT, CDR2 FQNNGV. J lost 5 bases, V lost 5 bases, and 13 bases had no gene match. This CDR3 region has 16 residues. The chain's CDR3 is CASSPSPRGGRDTQYF. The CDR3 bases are TGTGCCAGCAGCCCCAGTCCGCGGGGCGGGAGAGATACGCAGTATTTT.

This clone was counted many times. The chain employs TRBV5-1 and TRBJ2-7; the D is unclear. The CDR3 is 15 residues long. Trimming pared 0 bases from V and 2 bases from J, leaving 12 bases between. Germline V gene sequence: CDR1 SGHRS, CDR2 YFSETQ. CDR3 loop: CASSLALQQPYEQYF. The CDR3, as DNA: TGCGCCAGCAGCTTGGCCCTACAGCAGCCCTACGAGCAGTACTTC.

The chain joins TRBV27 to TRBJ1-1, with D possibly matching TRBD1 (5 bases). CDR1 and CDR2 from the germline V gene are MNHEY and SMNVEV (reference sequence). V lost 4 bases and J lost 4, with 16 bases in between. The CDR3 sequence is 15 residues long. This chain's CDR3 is CASSSWDGAVTEAFF. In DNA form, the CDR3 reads TGTGCCAGCAGTTCTTGGGATGGGGCTGTCACTGAAGCTTTCTTT.

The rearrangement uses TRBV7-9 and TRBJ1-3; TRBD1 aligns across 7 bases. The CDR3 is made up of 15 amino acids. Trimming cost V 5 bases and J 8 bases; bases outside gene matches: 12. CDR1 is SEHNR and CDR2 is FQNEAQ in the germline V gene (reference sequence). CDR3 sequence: CASSPRSTGRDTIYF. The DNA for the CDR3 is TGTGCCAGCAGCCCCCGCTCGACAGGGAGGGACACCATATATTTT.

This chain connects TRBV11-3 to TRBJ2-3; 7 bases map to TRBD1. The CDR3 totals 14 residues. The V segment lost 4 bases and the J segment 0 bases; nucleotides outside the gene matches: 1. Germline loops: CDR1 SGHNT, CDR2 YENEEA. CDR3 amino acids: CASSSDRSTDTQYF. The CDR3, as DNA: TGTGCCAGCAGCTCGGACAGGAGCACAGATACGCAGTATTTT.

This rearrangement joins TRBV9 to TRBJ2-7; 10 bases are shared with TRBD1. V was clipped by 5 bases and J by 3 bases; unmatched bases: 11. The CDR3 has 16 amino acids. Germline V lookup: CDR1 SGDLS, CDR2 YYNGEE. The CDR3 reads CASSRQGASGFYEQYF. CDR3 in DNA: TGTGCCAGCAGTCGACAGGGGGCGTCCGGATTCTACGAGCAGTACTTC.